This TCR beta chain emerged from a study of metastatic and nonmetastatic thyroid tumors. Study summary: Repertoires of blood and of tissue (tumor or nodule) from malignant and benign thyroid patients were compared. Study results and limitations: Benign nodules were reported to have significantly lower TCR beta diversity than malignant thyroid tumors, in blood and tumor.

CDR1 is SGHDN and CDR2 is FVKESK in the germline V gene. The CDR3 spans 18 residues. Between the trimmed V and J ends, which lost 1 base and 0 bases, there was a span of 15 bases. Each patient went into thyroid surgery without having received any treatment. Original processing methods: Building a distant-metastasis classifier for papillary thyroid cancer drew on CDR3 differences across clinicopathological groups. TCRdb reanalyzed the PCR reads with MiXCR. TCRdb, not the authors, supplied the V and J calls. The table lists tens of thousands of clones, about 13% of them singletons, with 10% to 12% in the top ten. This clone was observed at least ten times. Its target is unknown.

The V gene is TRBV14, the J gene TRBJ1-4; D gene unclear. The origin of this receptor is a female donor with papillary thyroid cancer or a benign thyroid nodule (not recorded which). Some clones in this sample may be carry-over from other donors' samples. The specimen sequenced was blood. The CDR3 DNA reads TGTGCCAGCAGCCAAGTCAGGAGGACCTACTCAACTAATGAAAAACTGTTTTTT. Its protein product is CASSQVRRTYSTNEKLFF. The full variable domain, in which reference TRBV14 and TRBJ1-4 provide the parts outside the CDR3, is EAGVTQFPSHSVIEKGQTVTLRCDPISGHDNLYWYRRVMGKEIKFLLHFVKESKQDESGMPNNRFLAERTGGTYSTLKVQPAELEDSGVYFCASSQVRRTYSTNEKLFFGSGTQLSVL.